A selection of T cell receptor beta chains follows, all from one sample in a study of blood T cell repertoires in COVID-19. Only in-frame clones appear in the TCRdb table, and some are missing; sequencing was by immunoSEQ multiplex PCR. The sample gives 300,000 to 450,000 clones, roughly 90% of which show up once; approximately 0.93% is in the top ten. The sample comprised PBMCs or T cells enriched from blood (not recorded which). The source is a woman younger than 45 who had been exposed to COVID-19. The CDR3 runs from the conserved cysteine through the conserved F or W. Each record gives: CDR3 DNA, CDR3 protein, J gene, clone size, D gene, V gene. A D gene is named only where the DNA matches it firmly. Where a row states a size, it is once, few, many or the class of an expanded clone; other rows omit it.

TGTGCCAGCAGCTATGGGACAGGCGCCGAGCAGTACTTC	CASSYGTGAEQYF	TRBJ2-7	once	TRBD1	TRBV5-6
TGTGCCAGCAGCGTAGCTACTAGGGTACCCGGGGAGCTGTTTTTT	CASSVATRVPGELFF	TRBJ2-2	once	.	TRBV9
TGTGCCAGCAGTGCACATCTAGCGGGAGTACAAGAGACCCAGTACTTC	CASSAHLAGVQETQYF	TRBJ2-5	.	TRBD2	TRBV25-1
TGTGCCAGTAGCCCGATTGAGGGAGGACCCTACAATGAGCAGTTCTTC	CASSPIEGGPYNEQFF	TRBJ2-1	few	.	TRBV19
TGTGCCAGCAGCCTACAGGGGGCTGCTTATGGAAACACCATATATTTT	CASSLQGAAYGNTIYF	TRBJ1-3	.	TRBD1	TRBV7-2
TGTGCCAGCAGCTCGCGATCGGGGGGACCTTCGAGGAACACTGAAGCTTTCTTT	CASSSRSGGPSRNTEAFF	TRBJ1-1	.	.	TRBV7-6
TGTGCCAGCAGTTTATACGGGAGTGGAAACACCATATATTTT	CASSLYGSGNTIYF	TRBJ1-3	.	.	TRBV28
TGTGCCAGCAGGGCCACTGGAGATCAGCCCCAGCATTTT	CASRATGDQPQHF	TRBJ1-5	.	.	TRBV2
TGTGCCAGCAGTCCACCGGGGGGAGGTGAGCAGTTCTTC	CASSPPGGGEQFF	TRBJ2-1	.	TRBD2	TRBV27
TGTGCCAGCAGAGGAGAGACAGGGTCGAACACTGAAGCTTTCTTT	CASRGETGSNTEAFF	TRBJ1-1	.	TRBD1	TRBV28
TGTGCTAGTGGTTTGGCGGGAGATACGCAGTATTTT	CASGLAGDTQYF	TRBJ2-3	.	.	TRBV12-5
TGTGCCAGCAGCTCCTACAGGGGGCAAATGGGCACCGGGGAGCTGTTTTTT	CASSSYRGQMGTGELFF	TRBJ2-2	.	TRBD1	TRBV7-9
TGTGCCAGCAGCAACAGGGGATCGGAGGAAAAACTGTTTTTT	CASSNRGSEEKLFF	TRBJ1-4	.	TRBD1	TRBV7-9
TGTGCCAGCAGCCAACAGGGTAGCGAGCAGTACTTC	CASSQQGSEQYF	TRBJ2-7	.	.	TRBV6-5
TGTGCCAGCTCACCACCCGGGACAGGGTTGAACACTGAAGCTTTCTTT	CASSPPGTGLNTEAFF	TRBJ1-1	.	TRBD1	TRBV18
TGTGCCAGCAGGGGGACAGCCTACGAGCAGTACTTC	CASRGTAYEQYF	TRBJ2-7	.	TRBD1	TRBV14
TGCGCCAGCAGCATAAGGACAGGGAACACTGAAGCTTTCTTT	CASSIRTGNTEAFF	TRBJ1-1	.	TRBD1	TRBV5-1
TGTGCCAGCAGCGCACAGGGGGACGGGCCCCTCCACTTT	CASSAQGDGPLHF	TRBJ1-6	once	TRBD1	TRBV9
TGCAGCGTCCGGACAGGAATTAGCAATCAGCCCCAGCATTTT	CSVRTGISNQPQHF	TRBJ1-5	.	TRBD1	TRBV29-1
TGTGCCAGCAGTTCGGGACAGGCGAGCTCCTACGAGCAGTACTTC	CASSSGQASSYEQYF	TRBJ2-7	.	TRBD1	TRBV27
TGTGCCAGCAGCTTAGAGCCTAATGAAAAACTGTTTTTT	CASSLEPNEKLFF	TRBJ1-4	.	.	TRBV7-3
TGTGCCAGTAGTATCCCCCGCGGAAACACTGAAGCTTTCTTT	CASSIPRGNTEAFF	TRBJ1-1	.	.	TRBV19
TGTGCCAGCTCAGAGGGGGGGGACCACGAGCAGTACTTC	CASSEGGDHEQYF	TRBJ2-7	.	.	TRBV18
TGTGCCAGTAGTATAGGGGCGGGGAGAGTCTACGAGCAGTACTTC	CASSIGAGRVYEQYF	TRBJ2-7	.	.	TRBV19
TGCGCCAGCAGCCGGGACAGGGTAAACACCATATATTTT	CASSRDRVNTIYF	TRBJ1-3	.	TRBD1	TRBV10-2
TGTGCCAGCAGTCCGACAGGGGACCCGAACACCGGGGAGCTGTTTTTT	CASSPTGDPNTGELFF	TRBJ2-2	.	TRBD1	TRBV4-2
TGTGCCAGCAGTCCTACTAGCGGGAGGGCCTACGAGCAGTACTTC	CASSPTSGRAYEQYF	TRBJ2-7	.	TRBD2	TRBV7-6
TGCGCCAGCAGCCCACGCCCGGGACAGGTGAACTACGAGCAGTACTTC	CASSPRPGQVNYEQYF	TRBJ2-7	.	TRBD1	TRBV5-1
TGTGCCAGCAGTTACACTAGCGATCCCTACAATGAGCAGTTCTTC	CASSYTSDPYNEQFF	TRBJ2-1	.	TRBD2	TRBV6-5
TGTGCCAGCAGTTTAGTCTCTGGAGCGGGAGGAGTCACCGGGGAGCTGTTTTTT	CASSLVSGAGGVTGELFF	TRBJ2-2	.	TRBD2	TRBV27
TGTGCCAGCAGCACGCAGACAGGGGGACACAATGAGCAGTTCTTC	CASSTQTGGHNEQFF	TRBJ2-1	.	TRBD1	TRBV7-3
TGTGCCAGCAGCCCCGGACTAGCGAACATATACGAGCAGTACTTC	CASSPGLANIYEQYF	TRBJ2-7	.	TRBD2	TRBV28
TGTGCCAGCAGTTTATACAGGGGCACTGAAGCTTTCTTT	CASSLYRGTEAFF	TRBJ1-1	.	TRBD1	TRBV12-3/TRBV12-4
TGTGCCAGCAGCGCTGCCGGGACTATGGGCGACAATGAGCAGTTCTTC	CASSAAGTMGDNEQFF	TRBJ2-1	.	TRBD2	TRBV13
TGTGCCACCAGTGACGTATATGGCTACACCTTC	CATSDVYGYTF	TRBJ1-2	.	.	TRBV24-1
TGTGCCAGCAGCGTCACAGGGGGCATAGCAAATTACGACAATGAGCAGTTCTTC	CASSVTGGIANYDNEQFF	TRBJ2-1	.	TRBD1	TRBV9
TGTGCCAGCAGTTTATTGGGTCGAGGGGAAGCTTTCTTT	CASSLLGRGEAFF	TRBJ1-1	.	.	TRBV27
TGTGCCAGCTCACCGCCGGGGACAGGGAGCGTTTTGGGGCATGGCTACACCTTC	CASSPPGTGSVLGHGYTF	TRBJ1-2	few	TRBD1	TRBV18
TGTGCCACGTGGGGACAGGGGCCCAAGAGCTATGGCTACACCTTC	CATWGQGPKSYGYTF	TRBJ1-2	.	TRBD1	TRBV7-9
TGTGCCAGCAGCCCGACTAGCGCTAACACCGGGGAGCTGTTTTTT	CASSPTSANTGELFF	TRBJ2-2	.	TRBD2	TRBV7-3
TGTGCCGTTCAGGGTAGCGGTGGCTACACCTTC	CAVQGSGGYTF	TRBJ1-2	few	.	TRBV27
TGTGCCAGCAGCTTACTTAGCGGGTCGTCCTACAATGAGCAGTTCTTC	CASSLLSGSSYNEQFF	TRBJ2-1	.	TRBD2	TRBV7-3
TGCAGCGCCTCGACAGTTTTCTATGGCTACACCTTC	CSASTVFYGYTF	TRBJ1-2	.	.	TRBV29-1